These 32 T cell receptor beta chains were sequenced from one sample in a study of T cells in Graves' hyperthyroidism and ophthalmopathy. Template material for amplifying TCR beta CDR3 regions consisted of RNA transcripts. HTBI primers were used for first-round RT-PCR of the TCR CDR3. MiXCR was run by TCRdb on the multiplex PCR reads, yielding one entry per CDR3 protein. Of about 700,000 distinct CDR3 sequences listed, roughly 15% are singletons. The sequencing sample was made of blood. The source is a woman aged 18-29 years with Graves' hyperthyroidism.

This clonotype occurred many times. The V gene is TRBV5-1, the J gene TRBJ2-1, with a tentative D call TRBD1 (5 bases). CDR3 length: 16 amino acids. V dropped 2 bases and J dropped 12 bases, with 24 bases sitting between them. Germline assignment: CDR1 SGHRS and CDR2 YFSETQ. Written as DNA, the CDR3 is TGCGCCAGCAGCTTACCGACAGTACTGGGATCCGACGGGCAGTTCTTC. Protein product: CASSLPTVLGSDGQFF.

This clonotype was seen at least ten times. V and J are TRBV6-6 and TRBJ2-5; D remains unclear. The CDR3 runs 14 residues. The germline V and J ends were trimmed by 2 bases and 4 bases, with 11 bases remaining between them. Germline CDR1 is MNHNY and CDR2 is SVGAGI (reference sequence). CDR3 residues: CASSYAKWAETQYF. In DNA form, the CDR3 reads TGTGCCAGCAGTTACGCTAAATGGGCAGAGACCCAGTACTTC.

This clonotype was observed at least ten times. V usage is TRBV7-3 and J usage is TRBJ2-1, with D hard to call. The germline gives CDR1 SGHTA, CDR2 FQGTGA. The V end was cut by 1 base, the J end by 0 bases, with 10 bases between. The CDR3 totals 16 residues. The CDR3 reads CASSLIRTYSYNEQFF. The CDR3 DNA reads as TGTGCCAGCAGCTTAATTAGGACGTACTCCTACAATGAGCAGTTCTTC.

This clonotype has a handful of counts. The V call is TRBV4-1, the J call TRBJ2-7; possible D gene TRBD1, 5 bases. The CDR3 runs 15 residues. Trimming shortened V by 0 bases and J by 0 bases, and 9 bases separated the two germline ends. Germline V gives CDR1 MGHRA, CDR2 YSYEKL. CDR3 residues: CASSQDLDSSYEQYF. For the CDR3, the DNA is TGCGCCAGCAGCCAAGATCTTGACAGCTCCTACGAGCAGTACTTC.

This clonotype was recorded at least ten times. J is TRBJ2-7 and V is TRBV27; 15 positions agree with TRBD2. CDR3 length: 16 amino acids. V trimming: 5 bases; J trimming: 4 bases; junction bases outside the gene matches: 6. The germline CDR1 and CDR2 sequences are MNHEY and SMNVEV (reference sequence). The CDR3 reads CASSRTSGRVRYEQYF. CDR3 coding DNA: TGTGCCAGCAGTCGGACTAGCGGGAGGGTTAGGTACGAGCAGTACTTC.

This clonotype was seen many times. The V gene is TRBV6-2 or TRBV6-3, the J gene TRBJ2-7, with TRBD1 matching over 7 bases. Looked up from germline, CDR1 is MNHEY and CDR2 is SVGEGT. CDR3 size: 15 residues. Trimming cost V 4 bases and J 0 bases; bases outside gene matches: 6. CDR3 sequence reads: CASSSSTGSSYEQYF. CDR3 nucleotides: TGTGCCAGCAGTTCATCGACAGGGAGCTCCTACGAGCAGTACTTC.

This clonotype was observed many times. This rearrangement joins TRBV5-6 to TRBJ2-7; 13 bases agree with TRBD2. The CDR3 spans 15 residues. Germline V gene data show CDR1 as SGHDT and CDR2 as YYEEEE. V shed 4 bases and J 7 bases; nucleotides not matched to a gene: 8. CDR3 sequence: CASSPTSGRAGEQYF. The CDR3 coding sequence is TGTGCCAGCAGCCCTACTAGCGGGAGGGCAGGGGAGCAGTACTTC. Together with reference TRBV5-6 and TRBJ2-7, the CDR3 gives the full variable domain: DAGVTQSPTHLIKTRGQQVTLRCSPKSGHDTVSWYQQALGQGPQFIFQYYEEEERQRGNFPDRFSGHQFPNYSSELNVNALLLGDSALYLCASSPTSGRAGEQYFGPGTRLTVT.

The sample holds a few counts of this clonotype. The final CDR3 position lacks the conserved phenylalanine or tryptophan, pointing to a likely read error. The rearrangement uses TRBV13 and TRBJ2-1; no reliable D call. V lost 6 bases and J lost 4, with 4 bases in between. The length of the CDR3 is 11 residues. Germline CDR1 is PRHDT and CDR2 is FYEKMQ (reference sequence). CDR3 in DNA: TGTGCCAGCAGGGTTTACAATGAGCAGTTCCTC. As protein: CASRVYNEQFL.

The chain recombines TRBV19 with TRBJ2-1, with D tentatively TRBD2 (5 bases). V was trimmed by 4 bases and J by 7 bases, leaving 17 bases between them. The CDR3 length is 15 residues. The germline gives CDR1 LNHDA, CDR2 SQIVND (reference sequence). Here the CDR3 DNA reads TGTGCCAGTAGTAACCTCATGGGAGTAGGGAATGAGCAGTTCTTC. Translating it yields CASSNLMGVGNEQFF.

In this sample, this clonotype turned up many times. V usage is TRBV11-2 and J usage is TRBJ2-6; D is ambiguous. The CDR3 has 15 residues. With 3 bases removed from V and 0 bases from J, the gap between germline ends came to 6 bases. Germline V lookup: CDR1 SGHAT, CDR2 FQNNGV. CDR3 protein: CASSFGDSGANVLTF. The CDR3 DNA reads TGTGCCAGCAGCTTTGGAGACTCTGGGGCCAACGTCCTGACTTTC. The full variable domain, completed using reference TRBV11-2 and TRBJ2-6, is EAGVAQSPRYKIIEKRQSVAFWCNPISGHATLYWYQQILGQGPKLLIQFQNNGVVDDSQLPKDRFSAERLKGVDSTLKIQPAKLEDSAVYLCASSFGDSGANVLTFGAGSRLTVL.

The sample holds many counts of this clonotype. The V gene is TRBV4-3, the J gene TRBJ1-1, with 7 bases matching TRBD1. The CDR3 has 14 residues. Germline trimming cut 0 bases from V and 5 bases from J; bases unmatched to any gene: 3. Germline V CDR1 and CDR2: LGHNA, YSLEER. The CDR3 spells CASSQDRGWTEAFF. The CDR3 region has the DNA TGCGCCAGCAGCCAAGACAGGGGGTGGACTGAAGCTTTCTTT.

Note on this clonotype: A much larger clone is a single base away; this may be a read error. The chain is built from TRBV30 and TRBJ2-7, with 7 bases identical to TRBD1. The CDR3 contains 11 residues. V gave up 5 bases and J gave up 5 bases; unmatched junction bases: 3. Germline assignment: CDR1 GTSNPN and CDR2 SVGIG (reference sequence). CDR3 in amino acids: CAWDRADEQYF. The CDR3 DNA reads as TGTGCCTGGGACAGGGCCGACGAGCAGTACTTC.

This clonotype came up many times. This chain links TRBV28 with TRBJ2-3; 12 positions match TRBD2. Germline CDR1 reads MDHEN; CDR2 reads SYDVKM. V was pared by 5 bases and J by 3 bases, with 15 bases of the junction left unmatched. This CDR3 region has 19 residues. The CDR3, as DNA: TGTGCCAGCAGTATTATTCCTCGACTAGCGGGAGAGGGGACAGATACGCAGTATTTT. Translation gives CASSIIPRLAGEGTDTQYF.

The chain combines TRBV4-1 with TRBJ2-2; TRBD1 aligns across 7 bases. J gave up 4 bases and V 0 bases, and 5 bases lay outside the gene matches. The V gene's germline CDR1 is MGHRA and CDR2 YSYEKL. This CDR3 comprises 16 residues. The CDR3 nucleotides read TGCGCCAGCAGCCAAGAATCTGACAGGGCCACCGGGGAGCTGTTTTTT. It translates to CASSQESDRATGELFF.

Ten or more counts support this clonotype. CDR3 bases: TGTGCCAGCAGCTTAGATAAGACAGGGATTTGGGAGACCCAGTACTTC. Translated, it gives CASSLDKTGIWETQYF. V and J are TRBV11-2 and TRBJ2-5, with TRBD1 matching 7 bases. Trimming removed 0 bases from V and 5 bases from J; junction bases left unmatched: 9. This CDR3 is 16 amino acids long. From germline, CDR1 is SGHAT and CDR2 FQNNGV.

Many counts were recorded for this clonotype. V gene TRBV4-1 combines with J gene TRBJ2-7; tentatively, D is TRBD1 or TRBD2 (6 bases each). Germline-derived CDR1 and CDR2 are MGHRA and YSYEKL. This CDR3 region has 15 residues. Deletions cut 1 base from V and 2 bases from J, with 12 bases between. CDR3 bases: TGCGCCAGCAGCCAAGGGGGGGCGGGTCCCTACGAGCAGTACTTC. Its protein product is CASSQGGAGPYEQYF.

The J gene is TRBJ2-7, the V gene TRBV5-5; D ambiguous. V was trimmed by 4 bases and J by 2 bases, leaving 10 bases between them. This CDR3 is 13 amino acids long. Per germline, CDR1 SGHKS and CDR2 YYEKEE (reference sequence). The CDR3 spells CASSEFWTYEQYF. DNA for the CDR3: TGTGCCAGCAGCGAGTTTTGGACCTACGAGCAGTACTTC. Combining the CDR3 with reference TRBV5-5 and TRBJ2-7 gives the whole variable domain DAGVTQSPTHLIKTRGQQVTLRCSPISGHKSVSWYQQVLGQGPQFIFQYYEKEERGRGNFPDRFSARQFPNYSSELNVNALLLGDSALYLCASSEFWTYEQYFGPGTRLTVT.

The chain has TRBV19 and TRBJ1-4; D gene uncertain. Germline V lookup: CDR1 LNHDA, CDR2 SQIVND (reference sequence). The CDR3 covers 13 residues. The germline V and J ends were trimmed by 3 bases and 8 bases, with 10 bases remaining between them. The CDR3 reads CASSIMREEKLFF. DNA for the CDR3: TGTGCCAGTAGTATTATGAGGGAGGAAAAACTGTTTTTT.

The sample holds many counts of this clonotype. The chain couples TRBV11-2 to TRBJ2-7; D is undetermined. The CDR3 is 11 residues long. Germline CDR1 and CDR2: SGHAT and FQNNGV. V was cut by 3 bases and J by 0 bases, with 0 bases left in between. CDR3 coding DNA: TGTGCCAGCAGCTTCTCCTACGAGCAGTACTTC. Amino acid sequence: CASSFSYEQYF.

Many counts were recorded for this clonotype. The J gene is TRBJ2-2, the V gene TRBV4-2; D may correspond to TRBD1 or TRBD2 (6 bases each). The CDR3 is 15 residues long. Germline CDR1 reads LGHNA; CDR2 reads YNFKEQ. V lost 1 base and J 8 bases, leaving 14 bases between the germline ends. CDR3 residues: CASSQAEGGTGELFF. CDR3 DNA sequence: TGTGCCAGCAGCCAAGCAGAGGGGGGAACAGGGGAGCTGTTTTTT.

This clonotype appeared many times. This rearrangement joins TRBV6-1 to TRBJ2-7, with TRBD2 matching over 7 bases. CDR1 and CDR2 (germline): MNHNS, SASEGT. V trimming: 3 bases; J trimming: 0 bases; junction bases outside the gene matches: 5. There are 15 residues in the CDR3. The CDR3 DNA sequence: TGTGCCAGCAGTGATGGCGGGGGTCCCTCCTACGAGCAGTACTTC. Amino acid sequence: CASSDGGGPSYEQYF.

This clonotype was seen a handful of times. This chain connects TRBV10-3 to TRBJ1-2, with D uncertain. The germline V and J ends were trimmed by 7 bases and 8 bases, with 17 bases remaining between them. The CDR3 covers 13 residues. CDR1 and CDR2 from the germline V gene are ENHRY and SYGVKD. The CDR3 DNA is TGTGCCATCACTGGAGGGCAGGTTTCGGGCTACACCTTC. Its translation: CAITGGQVSGYTF.

On this clonotype: With a much larger clone just one base away, this may be a read error. The chain couples TRBV6-5 to TRBJ1-2, with 9 positions matching TRBD1. Per the germline V gene, CDR1 is MNHEY and CDR2 is SVGAGI. V was clipped by 2 bases and J by 7 bases; unmatched bases: 5. The CDR3 has 14 residues. DNA for the CDR3: TGTGCCAGCAGTTACGGACAGGGGTGGGCTGGCTACACCTTC. Translation gives CASSYGQGWAGYTF.

V and J are TRBV28 and TRBJ2-7; 10 bases fit TRBD1. The V and J ends lost 8 bases and 3 bases, in that order; junction bases with no gene match: 10. Germline values: CDR1 MDHEN, CDR2 SYDVKM. This CDR3 region has 15 residues. The CDR3 nucleotides read TGTGCCAGCTCCACCTGGGACAGGGGAATCTACGAGCAGTACTTC. Amino acids: CASSTWDRGIYEQYF.

V is TRBV27 and J is TRBJ2-1; 7 nucleotides match TRBD1. This CDR3 spans 14 amino acids. Germline CDR1 and CDR2: MNHEY and SMNVEV (reference sequence). With 8 bases clipped from V and 10 bases from J, the junction kept 14 bases outside the gene matches. Here the CDR3 DNA reads TGTGCCAGCGGGATTCCGGGACAGCTCTACGAGCAGTTCTTC. Its translation is CASGIPGQLYEQFF.

In this sample, this clonotype turned up many times. The V call is TRBV27, the J call TRBJ1-2; TRBD1 might be the D (5 bases). Between the trimmed V and J ends, which lost 4 bases and 4 bases, there was a span of 16 bases. The CDR3 loop spans 15 amino acids. The germline CDR1 and CDR2 sequences are MNHEY and SMNVEV (reference sequence). DNA for the CDR3: TGTGCCAGCAGTTCCGGGACCCTAACAGGCTATGGCTACACCTTC. This gives the protein CASSSGTLTGYGYTF.

This sequence joins TRBV4-1 and TRBJ2-3; 9 bases fit TRBD1. The germline CDR1 and CDR2 sequences are MGHRA and YSYEKL. V trimming: 1 base; J trimming: 11 bases; junction bases outside the gene matches: 7. CDR3 length equals 14 residues. Written as DNA, the CDR3 is TGCGCCAGCAGCCAAGTGGTCTTGGACAGGGGGCAGTATTTT. Amino acids: CASSQVVLDRGQYF.

This clonotype came up many times. For the CDR3, the DNA is TGCGCCAGCAGCCCGCCGGACAGGGTGTACGAGCAGTACTTC. As protein: CASSPPDRVYEQYF. The chain is built from TRBV5-1 and TRBJ2-7, with 8 nucleotides matching TRBD1. The CDR3 covers 14 residues. The germline V gene encodes CDR1 SGHRS and CDR2 YFSETQ. V shed 4 bases, J shed 4 bases, and the junction held 7 bases outside the gene matches.

This clonotype was found many times. V is TRBV7-8 and J is TRBJ1-5, with 8 nucleotides matching TRBD1. In germline, CDR1 is SGHVS, CDR2 FQNEAQ. This CDR3 spans 17 amino acids. Unmatched junction bases numbered 14, after V lost 3 bases and J lost 7 bases. This chain's CDR3 is CASSFLSLGQGGQPQHF. CDR3 bases: TGTGCCAGCAGCTTCCTATCCCTCGGACAGGGTGGCCAGCCCCAGCATTTT. Supplemented by reference TRBV7-8 and TRBJ1-5, the full variable domain reads GAGVSQSPRYKVAKRGQDVALRCDPISGHVSLFWYQQALGQGPEFLTYFQNEAQLDKSGLPSDRFFAERPEGSVSTLKIQRTQQEDSAVYLCASSFLSLGQGGQPQHFGDGTRLSIL.

The chain employs TRBV2 and TRBJ2-1, with TRBD2 identical over 9 bases. The CDR3 loop spans 15 amino acids. V lost 6 bases and J lost 4; bases outside the gene matches: 7. Germline CDR1 is SNHLY and CDR2 is FYNNEI. CDR3 protein: CASSVPLAGYNEQFF. The CDR3 DNA follows: TGTGCCAGCAGCGTCCCACTAGCGGGTTACAATGAGCAGTTCTTC.

Many counts were recorded for this clonotype. The V gene is TRBV18, the J gene TRBJ1-2; D is ambiguous. Germline V CDR1 and CDR2: KGHSH, LQKENI. With 3 bases removed from V and 0 bases from J, the gap between germline ends came to 11 bases. CDR3 length: 15 amino acids. CDR3 sequence (DNA): TGTGCCAGCTCACCCGGCCAGCCAGCTAACTATGGCTACACCTTC. It yields the protein CASSPGQPANYGYTF.

The rearrangement links TRBV19 to TRBJ2-7; the match to TRBD2 covers 7 bases. With V trimmed by 3 bases and J by 3 bases, 8 bases remained unmatched. The CDR3 totals 15 residues. The V gene's germline CDR1 is LNHDA and CDR2 SQIVND (reference sequence). The CDR3 sequence is CASSMVRGRGYEQYF. The DNA for the CDR3 is TGTGCCAGTAGTATGGTTCGCGGGAGAGGCTACGAGCAGTACTTC.